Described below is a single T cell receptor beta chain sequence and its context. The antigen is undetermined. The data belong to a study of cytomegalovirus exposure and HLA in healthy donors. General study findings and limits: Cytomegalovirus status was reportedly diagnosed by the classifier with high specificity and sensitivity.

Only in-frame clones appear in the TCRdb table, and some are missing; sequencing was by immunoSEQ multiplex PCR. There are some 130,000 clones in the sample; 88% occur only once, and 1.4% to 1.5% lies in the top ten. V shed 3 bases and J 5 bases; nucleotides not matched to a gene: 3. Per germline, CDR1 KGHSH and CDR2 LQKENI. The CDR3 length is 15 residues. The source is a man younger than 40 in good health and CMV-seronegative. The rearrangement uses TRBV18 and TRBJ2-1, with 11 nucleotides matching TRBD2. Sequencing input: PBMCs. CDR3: CASSPQLAGDNEQFF. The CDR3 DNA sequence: TGTGCCAGCTCACCGCAACTAGCGGGAGACAATGAGCAGTTCTTC.